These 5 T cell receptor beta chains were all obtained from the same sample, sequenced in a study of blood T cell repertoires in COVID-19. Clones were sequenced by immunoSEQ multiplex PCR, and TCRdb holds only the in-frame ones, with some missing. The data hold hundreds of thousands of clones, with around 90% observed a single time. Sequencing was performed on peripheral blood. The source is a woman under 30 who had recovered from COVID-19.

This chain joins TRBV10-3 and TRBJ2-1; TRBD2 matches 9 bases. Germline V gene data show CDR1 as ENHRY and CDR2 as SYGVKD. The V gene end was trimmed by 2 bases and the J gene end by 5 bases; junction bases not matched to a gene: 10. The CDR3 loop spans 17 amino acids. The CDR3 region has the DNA TGTGCCATCAGTGAGAGGAGTAGCGGGAGAATCCACAATGAGCAGTTCTTC. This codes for CAISERSSGRIHNEQFF.

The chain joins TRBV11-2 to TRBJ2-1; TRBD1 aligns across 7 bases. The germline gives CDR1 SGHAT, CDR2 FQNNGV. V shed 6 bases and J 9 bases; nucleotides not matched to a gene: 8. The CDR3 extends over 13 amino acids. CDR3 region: CASRSGQAFEQFF. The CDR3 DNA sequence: TGTGCCAGCAGATCCGGACAGGCTTTTGAGCAGTTCTTC.

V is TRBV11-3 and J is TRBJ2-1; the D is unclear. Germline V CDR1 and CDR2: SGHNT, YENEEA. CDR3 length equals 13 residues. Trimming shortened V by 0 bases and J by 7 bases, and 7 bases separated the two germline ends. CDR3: CASSLDIENEQFF. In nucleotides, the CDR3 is TGTGCCAGCAGCTTAGATATCGAGAATGAGCAGTTCTTC.

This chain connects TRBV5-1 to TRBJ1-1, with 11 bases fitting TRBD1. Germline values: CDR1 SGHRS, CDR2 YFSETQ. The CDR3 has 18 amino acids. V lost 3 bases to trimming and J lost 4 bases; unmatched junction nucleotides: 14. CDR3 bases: TGCGCCAGCAGCTCCCTTCTTCCGGGACAGGGGGGACCCACTGAAGCTTTCTTT. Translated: CASSSLLPGQGGPTEAFF.

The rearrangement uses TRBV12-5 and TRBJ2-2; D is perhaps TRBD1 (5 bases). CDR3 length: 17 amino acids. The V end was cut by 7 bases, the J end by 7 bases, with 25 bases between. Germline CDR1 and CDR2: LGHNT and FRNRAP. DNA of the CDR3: TGTGCTAGTGAATACCCCTCCTTCGAACCCCAGGGCGGGGAGCTGTTTTTT. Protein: CASEYPSFEPQGGELFF.